This TCR beta chain was captured by sequencing in a study of T-cell reconstitution after alpha-beta-depleted transplantation in children. Study-level results: Newly generated T cells supplied most T-cell counts and diversity one year post-transplant. The origin of alpha-beta T cells about two months after transplant was reportedly several hundred expanded graft clones.

Concerning this clonotype itself: Its antigen is currently unknown.

Per germline, CDR1 LNHDA and CDR2 SQIVND (reference sequence). V shed 5 bases and J 0 bases; nucleotides not matched to a gene: 12. This CDR3 spans 18 amino acids. Library preparation (for TCRbeta) was performed with unique molecular identifiers. TCRdb itself ran the PCR reads through MiXCR, one entry per CDR3 protein. This table holds 45,000 to 55,000 distinct CDR3 sequences, about 10% found once. Sample: PBMCs, mostly from graft donor cells, taken 60 days after TCRalphabeta/CD19-depleted stem cell transplant. The origin of this receptor is a male patient between 2 and 15 years old who had a stem cell transplant for chronic granulomatous disease, so the T cells may come from the graft donor. The chain joins TRBV19 to TRBJ1-5; 8 bases align to TRBD1. In DNA, the CDR3 is TGTGCCAGTAGTCTACTACGCGGACAGGGCTTTAGCAATCAGCCCCAGCATTTT. It codes for CASSLLRGQGFSNQPQHF. The variable domain in full, with the rest retrieved from reference TRBV19 and TRBJ1-5, is DGGITQSPKYLFRKEGQNVTLSCEQNLNHDAMYWYRQDPGQGLRLIYYSQIVNDFQKGDIAEGYSVSREKKESFPLTVTSAQKNPTAFYLCASSLLRGQGFSNQPQHFGDGTRLSIL.